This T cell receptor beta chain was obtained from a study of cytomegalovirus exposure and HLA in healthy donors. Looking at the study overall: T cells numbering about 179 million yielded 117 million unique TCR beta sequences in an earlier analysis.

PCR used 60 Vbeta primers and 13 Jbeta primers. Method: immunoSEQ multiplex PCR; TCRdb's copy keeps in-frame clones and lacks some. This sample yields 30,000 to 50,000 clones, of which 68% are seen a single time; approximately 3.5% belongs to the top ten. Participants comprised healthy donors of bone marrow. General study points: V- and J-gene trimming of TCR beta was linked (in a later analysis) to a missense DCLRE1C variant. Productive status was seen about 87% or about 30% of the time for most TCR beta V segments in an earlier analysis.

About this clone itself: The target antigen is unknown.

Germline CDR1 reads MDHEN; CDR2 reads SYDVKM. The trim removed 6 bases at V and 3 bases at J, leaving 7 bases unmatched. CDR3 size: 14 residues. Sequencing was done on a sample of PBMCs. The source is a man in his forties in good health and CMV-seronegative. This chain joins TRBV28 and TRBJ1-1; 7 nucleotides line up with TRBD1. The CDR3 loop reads CASSHYGQDTEAFF. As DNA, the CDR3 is TGTGCCAGCAGCCATTACGGACAGGACACTGAAGCTTTCTTT.